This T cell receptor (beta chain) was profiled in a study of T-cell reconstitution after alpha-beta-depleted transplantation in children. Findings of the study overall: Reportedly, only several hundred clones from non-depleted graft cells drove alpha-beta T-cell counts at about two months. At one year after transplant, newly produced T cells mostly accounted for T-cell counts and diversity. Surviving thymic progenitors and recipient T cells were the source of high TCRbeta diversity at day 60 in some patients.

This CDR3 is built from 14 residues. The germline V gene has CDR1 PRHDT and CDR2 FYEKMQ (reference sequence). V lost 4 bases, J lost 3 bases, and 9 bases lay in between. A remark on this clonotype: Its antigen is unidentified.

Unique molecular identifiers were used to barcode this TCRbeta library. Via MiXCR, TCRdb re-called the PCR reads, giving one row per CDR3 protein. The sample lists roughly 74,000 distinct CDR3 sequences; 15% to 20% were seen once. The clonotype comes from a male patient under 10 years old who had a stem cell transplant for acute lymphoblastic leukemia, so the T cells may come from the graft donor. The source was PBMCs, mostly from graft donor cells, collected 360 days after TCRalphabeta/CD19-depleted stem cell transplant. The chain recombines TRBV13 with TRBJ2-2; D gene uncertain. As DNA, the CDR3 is TGTGCCAGCAGCTCCCTACAGTACACCGGGGAGCTGTTTTTT. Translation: CASSSLQYTGELFF.